The rows below give T cell receptor beta chains drawn from one sample of a study of T cell repertoires in cytomegalovirus infection. TCRdb itself ran the reads through MiXCR, one entry per CDR3 protein. This sample carries some 130,000 distinct CDR3 sequences, roughly 32% of them seen once, and the ten largest clones take 45% to 55%. Antigens of these TCRs are unknown. Here the sequenced sample was CD8+ T cells from cultured PBMCs, taken from culture after CMV antigen stimulation. These receptors were collected from a human donor in good health (CMV status not recorded). Some clones in this sample may be carry-over from other donors' samples. The CDR3 runs from the conserved cysteine through the conserved F or W. Each record gives: V gene, clone size, J gene, D gene, CDR3 DNA, CDR3 protein. D genes are given only for firm matches. Only some rows state a clone size, as once, few, many or a class for expanded clones.

TRBV7-2	NA	TRBJ1-1	NA	TGTGCCAGCAGCTCGGACAGATCCACTGAAGCTTTCTTT	CASSSDRSTEAFF
TRBV7-9	NA	TRBJ2-3	NA	TGTGCCAGCAGCTTCATTATCACAGATACGCAGTATTTT	CASSFIITDTQYF
TRBV9	NA	TRBJ2-2	NA	TGTGCCAGCAGCGTAGGAATAGAGACCGGGGAGCTGTTTTTT	CASSVGIETGELFF
TRBV30	NA	TRBJ2-1	NA	TGTGCCTGGAGTGTCGATGGGGGGCGCTACAATGAGCAGTTCTTC	CAWSVDGGRYNEQFF
TRBV6-6	NA	TRBJ2-7	NA	TGTGCCATCCGAGGGGGTGACGAGCAGTACTTC	CAIRGGDEQYF
TRBV9	NA	TRBJ2-7	TRBD1	TGTGCCAGCAGTCCCTCGGGGACAGATCCCTCCGAGCAGTACTTC	CASSPSGTDPSEQYF
TRBV7-8	few	TRBJ2-1	TRBD2	TGTGCCAGCAGCCCCGGGGAGGGGCCTGAGCAGTTCTTC	CASSPGEGPEQFF
TRBV9	NA	TRBJ1-1	TRBD1	TGTGCCAGCAGCGGATACGTCCCGGGACAGGGAGTAAACGCTGAAGCTTTCTTT	CASSGYVPGQGVNAEAFF
TRBV14	NA	TRBJ2-3	NA	TGTGCCAGCAGCCAAGATAGATCGGGGGGCACAGATACGCAGTATTTT	CASSQDRSGGTDTQYF
TRBV19	NA	TRBJ1-1	NA	TGTGCCAGTAGTATGGGAAGTGAAGCTTTCTTT	CASSMGSEAFF
TRBV9	few	TRBJ1-1	NA	TGTGCCAGCAGCGTAGAATCCAGGAACACTGAAGCTTTCTTT	CASSVESRNTEAFF
TRBV6-6	many	TRBJ2-2	TRBD2	TGTGCCAGCAGTTACTCGGGGGGGGTGGACGGGGAGCTGTTTTTT	CASSYSGGVDGELFF
TRBV6-5	few	TRBJ2-3	NA	TGTGCCAGCAGTTACGGCGGACAACCAGATACGCAGTATTTT	CASSYGGQPDTQYF
TRBV7-4	NA	TRBJ2-7	NA	TGTGCCAGCAGCTTAGCTGGAGGGCAGATCCCTAATGGGGTCTACGAGCAGTACTTC	CASSLAGGQIPNGVYEQYF
TRBV28	many	TRBJ1-1	NA	TGTGCCAGCAGTCGGGCTGGGGTGTACACTGAAGCTTTCTTT	CASSRAGVYTEAFF
TRBV7-9	NA	TRBJ2-7	NA	TGTGCCAGCAGCTCTTCACGGACGGATAGCTCCTACGAGCAGTACTTC	CASSSSRTDSSYEQYF
TRBV12-3/TRBV12-4	NA	TRBJ2-1	TRBD2	TGTGCCAGCAGTTTAACCATAAGCGGGGCCTACAATGAGCAGTTCTTC	CASSLTISGAYNEQFF
TRBV6-5	few	TRBJ2-5	TRBD2	TGTGCCAGCACGTTTAGCGGGGGGGCCGCTCAAGAGACCCAGTACTTC	CASTFSGGAAQETQYF
TRBV7-6	NA	TRBJ2-5	NA	TGTGCCAGCAGCGAAGCCCCAGCAGGAAGGGAGACCCAGTACTTC	CASSEAPAGRETQYF
TRBV7-7	NA	TRBJ2-1	NA	TGTGCCAGCAGCTTAGTTGACGGGTACAATGAGCAGTTCTTC	CASSLVDGYNEQFF
TRBV6-1	many	TRBJ1-5	TRBD1	TGTGCCAGCAGTGAAGTAGGGGGCTCCTTTAATCAGCCCCAGCATTTT	CASSEVGGSFNQPQHF
TRBV20-1	NA	TRBJ2-7	TRBD1	TGCAGTGCTAGCACTCCACAGGGGGCCTACGAGCAGTACTTC	CSASTPQGAYEQYF
TRBV24-1	NA	TRBJ2-2	NA	TGTGCCACAGCCAAGGGCACCGGGGAGCTGTTTTTT	CATAKGTGELFF
TRBV7-2	NA	TRBJ2-7	TRBD2	TGTGCCAGCAGCCCTTTCGGGGGGGCCTACGAGCAGTACTTC	CASSPFGGAYEQYF
TRBV4-1	NA	TRBJ2-7	NA	TGCGCCAGCAGCCAAGGCAGCGGGCTATCCTACGAGCAGTACTTC	CASSQGSGLSYEQYF
TRBV29-1	NA	TRBJ1-1	NA	TGCAGCGTTGGTATCCCTCCTGGAGCTTTCTTT	CSVGIPPGAFF
TRBV20-1	NA	TRBJ2-5	TRBD1	TGCAGTGCTAGGACAGGGTCAGGGGTGGCCCAGTACTTC	CSARTGSGVAQYF
TRBV7-2	many	TRBJ2-1	TRBD2	TGTGCCAGCAGCTTACCGGGACTAGAGGCCGGTGAGCAGTTCTTC	CASSLPGLEAGEQFF
TRBV7-8	few	TRBJ2-5	NA	TGTGCCAGCAGCCCGGACGCCGATGAGACCCAGTACTTC	CASSPDADETQYF
TRBV27	NA	TRBJ2-5	NA	TGTGCCAGCAGTTTGAAGCAGGTCGAGGGGACCCAGTACTTC	CASSLKQVEGTQYF
TRBV7-8	many	TRBJ2-2	TRBD2	TGTGCCAGCAGCTTAGAGGCGGGGGGGAACACCGGGGAGCTGTTTTTT	CASSLEAGGNTGELFF
TRBV28	NA	TRBJ2-1	NA	TGTGCCAGCAGTGACGATATGAGCTCCTACAATGAGCAGTTCTTC	CASSDDMSSYNEQFF
TRBV12-3/TRBV12-4	NA	TRBJ2-1	NA	TGTGCCAGCAGTTTAACGGCGGTCGAGCAGTTCTTC	CASSLTAVEQFF
TRBV7-4	NA	TRBJ2-5	NA	TGTGCCAGCAGCTTAGCGCTTTGGGGGGAGACCCAGTACTTC	CASSLALWGETQYF
TRBV4-1	NA	TRBJ1-2	NA	TGCGCCAGCAGCCCCGGAGGCTATGGCTACACCTTC	CASSPGGYGYTF
TRBV13	many	TRBJ1-4	TRBD1	TGTGCCAGCAGCCCCTTTTGGACAGGGGAGGGTAATGAAAAACTGTTTTTT	CASSPFWTGEGNEKLFF
TRBV7-6	NA	TRBJ2-5	NA	TGTGCCAGCAGCTCCGAGGTGGCAGATCAAGAGACCCAGTACTTC	CASSSEVADQETQYF
TRBV25-1	NA	TRBJ1-2	NA	TGTGCCAGCAGTGATGAAGTGACAGTAAATGGCTACACCTTC	CASSDEVTVNGYTF
TRBV4-2	few	TRBJ2-7	NA	TGTGCCAGCAGCCAAGAATCCCACATCGTCGGCGACAAGCAGTACTTC	CASSQESHIVGDKQYF
TRBV11-2	NA	TRBJ1-1	NA	TGTGCCAGCAGCTTAGATGACAGGCCGAACACTGAAGCTTTCTTT	CASSLDDRPNTEAFF
TRBV29-1	NA	TRBJ1-1	NA	TGCAGCGTTGTGTTGACCGTGAACACTGAAGCTTTCTTT	CSVVLTVNTEAFF
TRBV5-4	NA	TRBJ1-1	NA	TGTGCCAGCAGCTTTAAGGGGGGTGGAACTGAAGCTTTCTTT	CASSFKGGGTEAFF
TRBV5-4	NA	TRBJ2-5	NA	TGTGCCAGCAGCGGACCAGGGTGGAAGATCCAGTACTTC	CASSGPGWKIQYF
TRBV27	few	TRBJ2-7	NA	TGTGCCAGCAGTTTCGGTACCACCTACCAGCAGTACTTC	CASSFGTTYQQYF
TRBV10-3	NA	TRBJ1-1	NA	TGTGCCTCTCTGCGGGCGGTGAACACTGAAGCTTTCTTT	CASLRAVNTEAFF
TRBV30	NA	TRBJ2-2	TRBD2	TGTGCCTGGTCCGGGGGGGCCAAAGGGGAGCTGTTTTTT	CAWSGGAKGELFF
TRBV7-6	NA	TRBJ1-5	NA	TGTGCCAGCAGCTTGAGCCACGATAGCAATCAGCCCCAGCATTTT	CASSLSHDSNQPQHF